This TCR beta chain appears in the sequencing data of a study of brain T cells in children with intractable seizures. The CDR3 runs to 21 residues. V lost 2 bases, J lost 6 bases, and 32 bases lay in between. Germline V gene lookup returns CDR1 MNHEY and CDR2 SVGEGT. Generated by immunoSEQ multiplex PCR, the TCRdb table keeps only in-frame clones and is missing some. The sample holds under 400,000 clones, 93% seen once. As for time point: blood from clinic visit 5 months post-surgery; TSC patient then seizure free. This material consisted of peripheral blood, taken roughly 5 months after surgery. This receptor was taken from a boy under three years old with tuberous sclerosis and intractable seizures. The chain employs TRBV6-2 or TRBV6-3 and TRBJ2-1; a possible D gene is TRBD2 (5 bases). CDR3 sequence (DNA): TGTGCCAGCAGTTACCCACTACCTGGGTTTGGAGAGAGTAGCGCGTCCAATGAGCAGTTCTTC. Translated: CASSYPLPGFGESSASNEQFF.